A single T cell receptor (beta chain) is shown here with its context. This clonotype was found many times. Its antigen is not yet known. Base qualities were left out, and no much larger clone turns up one base away. The study was a case-control design nested within a healthcare worker cohort in London, UK, with weekly nasopharyngeal swab PCR tests and blood sampling. Healthcare workers were recruited between 23 and 31 March 2020, during the week of the UK lockdown, and were followed weekly for up to about 15 weeks. Counted from cysteine to phenylalanine, this CDR3 has 14 amino acids. Only the CDR3 DNA is retained, 42 bases long and in frame from the first base. Germline trimming: 6 bases from V, 7 bases from J; junction bases outside gene matches: 8. Via the germline V gene, CDR1 is MNHNS and CDR2 SASEGT. The data derive from a study of early T cells in non-severe SARS-CoV-2 infection (dated by TCRdb to the early 2020s). Notes on the research overall: TCR sequencing used bulk RNA from unsorted whole blood, so alpha and beta chains could not be paired. Overall study results and their limits: VDJdb matching was skewed toward anti-spike CD8 responses and likely underestimated virus-specific expansions, missing private and CD4 specificities.

The library was obtained by 5' RACE. Sequencing took place on a NextSeq 500. To correct for sequencing error and PCR bias, the TCR library protocol tagged individual cDNA molecules with unique molecular identifiers. Both TCR alpha and beta chains were sequenced, and tight co-correlation was observed between alpha and beta sequence abundances in each sample. The authors processed their data as follows. Decombinator V4 was used to annotate the V gene, J gene and CDR3 of the TCR sequences. TCRs were defined as expanded if a significant change between any two time points was detected under a Poisson model with p below 0.0001. TCR abundances were normalised to the total number of TCRs sequenced in each sample and reported as counts per million. TRAV1-2 paired with TRAJ12, TRAJ20 or TRAJ33 defined MAIT TCRs, while TRAV10 paired with TRAJ18 defined iNKT TCRs. VDJdb, accessed 1 November 2021, was searched for CMV, EBV and SARS-CoV-2 annotated TCRs, excluding TCRs annotated for multiple antigens. TCRdb itself trimmed the public reads at Q25 with fastp, ran MiXCR and retained productive beta chains. Every entry covers one CDR3 protein and lists the most common genes and DNA from its rows. The V and J calls, along with clone size, are taken from TCRdb and not from the paper's own processing. A total of about 35,000 distinct CDR3 sequences appear in this sample, around 7% of them only once. Clones ranked in the top ten supply less than 5% of the sample.

The sequenced sample was whole blood. The receptor comes from an adult who was a healthcare worker with PCR-confirmed SARS-CoV-2 infection or an uninfected control (not recorded which). Here the chain combines TRBV6-1 and TRBJ1-5; 8 central nucleotides agree with TRBD1. Here is the DNA: TGTGCCAGCAGCGGGACAGGCTCGGGGCAGCCCCAGCATTTT. The encoded protein is CASSGTGSGQPQHF.